Below, 19 T cell receptor beta chains from the same sample are listed, as sequenced in a study of blood T cell repertoires in COVID-19. The method was immunoSEQ multiplex PCR; TCRdb's version includes in-frame clones alone and lacks a portion of them. Of tens of thousands of clones listed, 81% were seen once; the top ten hold 20%. Sequenced material: peripheral blood. The receptors derive from a woman in her 70s with acute or convalescent COVID-19.

This clone came up a few times. The chain combines TRBV12-3 or TRBV12-4 with TRBJ2-6; D remains ambiguous. The V gene lost 7 bases and the J gene lost 5 bases, with 9 bases spanning the gap. The CDR3 sequence is 13 residues long. Here the CDR3 reads CASTDNRANVLTF. CDR3 DNA: TGTGCCAGCACTGACAACCGGGCCAACGTCCTGACTTTC.

V gene TRBV28 combines with J gene TRBJ1-2; 9 nucleotides match TRBD1. CDR3 size: 15 residues. CDR1 MDHEN and CDR2 SYDVKM come from the germline V gene. The trim removed 4 bases at V and 4 bases at J, leaving 7 bases unmatched. The CDR3 here is CASSSGTGSAYGYTF. The CDR3 DNA follows: TGTGCCAGCAGTTCCGGGACAGGGTCCGCCTATGGCTACACCTTC.

The chain is built from TRBV30 and TRBJ1-2; D gene unclear. The length of the CDR3 is 11 residues. Germline CDR1 is GTSNPN and CDR2 is SVGIG (reference sequence). V lost 5 bases to trimming and J lost 4 bases, with 8 bases between them. The CDR3 here is CAWGSLYGYTF. The CDR3 nucleotides are TGTGCCTGGGGGAGTCTCTATGGCTACACCTTC.

The rearrangement joins TRBV9 to TRBJ1-1, with 12 bases that match TRBD1. Germline V gene sequence: CDR1 SGDLS, CDR2 YYNGEE. CDR3 length: 14 amino acids. V shed 3 bases, J shed 11 bases, and the junction held 8 bases outside the gene matches. The CDR3 region has the DNA TGTGCCAGCAGCGGAGACGGGACAGGGGGCCTGGCTTTCTTT. As protein: CASSGDGTGGLAFF.

This chain connects TRBV19 to TRBJ1-2, with D possibly matching TRBD1 (5 bases). The CDR3 contains 16 residues. CDR1 and CDR2 (germline): LNHDA, SQIVND (reference sequence). V shed 5 bases and J shed 4 bases, with 20 bases lying between them. CDR3 region: CASSAKVQGLFYGYTF. In DNA, the CDR3 is TGTGCCAGTAGTGCCAAAGTGCAGGGACTTTTCTATGGCTACACCTTC.

The chain carries TRBV11-1 and TRBJ1-6; no clear D. Trimming removed 4 bases from V and 7 bases from J, with 2 bases in between. The CDR3 sequence is 11 residues long. CDR1 is SGHAT and CDR2 is FQDESV in the germline V gene (reference sequence). This chain's CDR3 is CASSSNSPLHF. The CDR3 coding sequence is TGTGCCAGCAGCTCGAATTCACCCCTCCACTTT. Combining the CDR3 with reference TRBV11-1 and TRBJ1-6 gives the whole variable domain EAEVAQSPRYKITEKSQAVAFWCDPISGHATLYWYRQILGQGPELLVQFQDESVVDDSQLPKDRFSAERLKGVDSTLKIQPAELGDSAMYLCASSSNSPLHFGNGTRLTVT.

The V call is TRBV6-6, the J call TRBJ1-2, with D possibly TRBD1 on 5 matching bases. This CDR3 has 13 amino acids. Germline CDR1 is MNHNY and CDR2 is SVGAGI (reference sequence). Trimming removed 8 bases at V and 8 bases at J, with 18 bases between. In DNA, the CDR3 is TGTGCCAGCGAGCCTCGGGGGGGGGAAGGCTACACCTTC. Translated, it gives CASEPRGGEGYTF.

The chain combines TRBV27 with TRBJ2-1; 8 nucleotides line up with TRBD2. V trimming: 4 bases; J trimming: 5 bases; junction bases outside the gene matches: 4. Germline V CDR1 and CDR2: MNHEY, SMNVEV (reference sequence). The CDR3 is 14 amino acids. In DNA form, the CDR3 reads TGTGCCAGCAGTTCCCTACTAGCGGACAATGAGCAGTTCTTC. It yields the protein CASSSLLADNEQFF.

J is TRBJ2-3 and V is TRBV7-2; 9 bases fit TRBD2. Trimming cost V 5 bases and J 2 bases; bases outside gene matches: 5. This CDR3 comprises 15 residues. Looked up from germline, CDR1 is SGHTA and CDR2 is FQGNSA. The CDR3 spells CASSTVAGDTDTQYF. The CDR3 region has the DNA TGTGCCAGCAGCACAGTAGCGGGGGACACAGATACGCAGTATTTT.

This clone showed up just a few times. The chain recombines TRBV7-8 with TRBJ1-1; D unclear. The ends were cut back, 5 bases at V and 0 bases at J, with 10 bases in the middle. The CDR3 extends over 14 amino acids. CDR1 and CDR2 from the germline V gene are SGHVS and FQNEAQ. The CDR3 nucleotides are TGTGCCAGCAGCCCCGGGAACTTGAACACTGAAGCTTTCTTT. Its protein product is CASSPGNLNTEAFF.

This clone was observed a few times. The chain is built from TRBV28 and TRBJ1-6; D might be TRBD1 (5 bases). This CDR3 region has 15 residues. The V end lost 6 bases, the J end lost 9 bases, and 18 bases lay between the germline ends. Germline CDR1 reads MDHEN; CDR2 reads SYDVKM. CDR3 nucleotide sequence: TGTGCCAGCAGCTTCAGAAGGGGCTTAACTTCACCCCTCCACTTT. Encoded protein: CASSFRRGLTSPLHF.

V is TRBV28 and J is TRBJ1-5; unclear D gene. Deletions cut 6 bases from V and 3 bases from J, with 12 bases between. CDR1 and CDR2 from the germline V gene are MDHEN and SYDVKM. The CDR3 sequence is 14 residues long. The CDR3 bases are TGTGCCAGCAGGACGCCAGGTATCAATCAGCCCCAGCATTTT. Protein: CASRTPGINQPQHF.

The chain recombines TRBV3-1 (or the pseudogene TRBV3-2) with TRBJ2-6; 11 bases align to TRBD2. Germline assignment: CDR1 LGHDT and CDR2 YNNKEL (reference sequence). This CDR3 has 18 residues. V lost 4 bases to trimming and J lost 5 bases; unmatched junction nucleotides: 10. The CDR3 bases are TGTGCCAGCAGCCCCAGCGGGACTAGCGGAATTCGGGCCAACGTCCTGACTTTC. This gives the protein CASSPSGTSGIRANVLTF.

The chain is built from TRBV11-2 and TRBJ2-5; D perhaps matches TRBD1 (6 bases). V was shortened by 0 bases and J by 2 bases, with 10 bases between the two germline ends. Germline loops: CDR1 SGHAT, CDR2 FQNNGV. The CDR3 spans 15 residues. The CDR3 reads CASSLDGTRQETQYF. The CDR3 DNA sequence: TGTGCCAGCAGCTTAGACGGGACACGTCAAGAGACCCAGTACTTC.

The V and J genes are TRBV18 and TRBJ1-5, with 7 bases identical to TRBD1. Germline V gene sequence: CDR1 KGHSH, CDR2 LQKENI. The CDR3 is made up of 16 amino acids. V was pared by 1 base and J by 11 bases, with 14 bases of the junction left unmatched. CDR3 sequence reads: CASSPHRDSDVRSQHF. The CDR3 DNA follows: TGTGCCAGCTCACCACACCGGGACAGCGACGTTAGGTCCCAGCATTTT. The full variable domain, with the rest looked up from reference TRBV18 and TRBJ1-5, is NAGVMQNPRHLVRRRGQEARLRCSPMKGHSHVYWYRQLPEEGLKFMVYLQKENIIDESGMPKERFSAEFPKEGPSILRIQQVVRGDSAAYFCASSPHRDSDVRSQHFGDGTRLSIL.

The genes are TRBV29-1 and TRBJ1-5, with no clear D. Trimming took 3 bases from V and 2 from J, leaving 8 bases between them. Germline loops: CDR1 SQVTM, CDR2 ANQGSEA. The CDR3 is made up of 13 amino acids. CDR3 nucleotide sequence: TGCAGCGTTGATTCAGGCGGCAATCAGCCCCAGCATTTT. Amino acid sequence: CSVDSGGNQPQHF. Looking up the rest from reference TRBV29-1 and TRBJ1-5 gives the full variable domain: SAVISQKPSRDICQRGTSLTIQCQVDSQVTMMFWYRQQPGQSLTLIATANQGSEATYESGFVIDKFPISRPNLTFSTLTVSNMSPEDSSIYLCSVDSGGNQPQHFGDGTRLSIL.

This clone was counted between two and nine times. J is TRBJ2-7 and V is TRBV28, with 11 nucleotides matching TRBD1. Germline loops: CDR1 MDHEN, CDR2 SYDVKM. Trimming cost V 6 bases and J 1 base; bases outside gene matches: 11. The CDR3 has 17 residues. The CDR3 DNA reads TGTGCCAGCAGCCTCAGAAGGACAGGGGGCCTTTCCTACGAGCAGTACTTC. Its protein product is CASSLRRTGGLSYEQYF.

The gene calls are TRBV28 and TRBJ1-2, with D tentatively TRBD1 (6 bases). The V end was cut by 2 bases, the J end by 3 bases, with 10 bases between. Per the germline V gene, CDR1 is MDHEN and CDR2 is SYDVKM. The CDR3 contains 14 residues. The CDR3 loop reads CASSLLGADYGYTF. CDR3 sequence (DNA): TGTGCCAGCAGTTTACTGGGGGCGGACTATGGCTACACCTTC.

This sequence joins TRBV4-2 and TRBJ2-7; 7 bases are a match to TRBD2. Germline V gene lookup returns CDR1 LGHNA and CDR2 YNFKEQ. V shed 1 base and J 2 bases; nucleotides not matched to a gene: 11. The CDR3 extends over 17 amino acids. The CDR3 reads CASSQAPRASGAYEQYF. CDR3 coding DNA: TGTGCCAGCAGCCAAGCACCGCGGGCTAGCGGTGCCTACGAGCAGTACTTC.